A selection of T cell receptor beta chains follows, all from one sample in a study of beta chain features in type 1 diabetes. Measured with immunoSEQ multiplex PCR; TCRdb has only the in-frame clones, and not every one. The sample includes about 16,000 clones, around 59% of them seen just once. The sample taken for sequencing was stem cell memory CD4+ T cells from blood. These receptors originate from a woman aged 18-29 years in good health. Both conserved end residues are part of each CDR3. The D gene is left open where the match is weak. Size values are once, few and many counts, or a class for expanded clones, and some rows have none.

TRBJ2-3,TRBV6-1,NA,NA,CATEPGTQNTDTQYF,TGTGCCACCGAGCCCGGGACACAGAACACAGATACGCAGTATTTT
TRBJ2-1,TRBV2,few,NA,CASSQSGPEFF,TGTGCCAGCAGTCAAAGCGGGCCCGAGTTCTTC
TRBJ2-7,TRBV5-6,NA,TRBD1,CASSLDQGAWYEQYF,TGTGCCAGCAGCTTGGATCAGGGGGCCTGGTACGAGCAGTACTTC
TRBJ1-5,TRBV6-6,few,NA,CASSYVAGAGQPQHF,TGTGCCAGCAGTTACGTCGCGGGGGCGGGACAGCCCCAGCATTTT
TRBJ2-5,TRBV7-8,NA,TRBD2,CASSSRTSGAFGETQYF,TGTGCCAGCAGCTCTCGGACTAGCGGGGCGTTCGGGGAGACCCAGTACTTC
TRBJ1-3,TRBV7-2,few,TRBD1,CASSSTGAGGFGNTIYF,TGTGCCAGCAGCTCCACCGGCGCAGGGGGCTTTGGAAACACCATATATTTT
TRBJ2-7,TRBV2,few,TRBD1,CASSDTGQGSYEQYF,TGTGCCAGCAGTGATACTGGACAGGGCTCCTACGAGCAGTACTTC
TRBJ2-5,TRBV5-1,medium-sized,NA,CASRIRVEETQYF,TGCGCCAGCAGGATCAGGGTTGAAGAGACCCAGTACTTC
TRBJ2-2,TRBV5-4,NA,TRBD2,CASSLRLAGGSTGELFF,TGTGCCAGCAGCTTGCGGCTAGCGGGAGGAAGTACCGGGGAGCTGTTTTTT
TRBJ1-1,TRBV14,once,TRBD1,CASSQGTGDSPNTEAFF,TGTGCCAGCAGCCAGGGGACAGGGGATTCCCCGAACACTGAAGCTTTCTTT
TRBJ1-4,TRBV10-1,NA,NA,CATRHDSNRNEKLFF,TGCGCCACACGGCACGATTCAAACAGGAATGAAAAACTGTTTTTT
TRBJ2-3,TRBV29-1,NA,NA,CSVGGPSVADTQYF,TGCAGCGTCGGAGGGCCTAGCGTGGCAGATACGCAGTATTTT
TRBJ2-3,TRBV30,NA,TRBD1,CAWSRSQGAGTDTQYF,TGTGCCTGGTCCCGATCTCAGGGGGCCGGGACAGATACGCAGTATTTT
TRBJ1-4,TRBV7-8,NA,NA,CASSHVQGTAIEKLFF,TGTGCCAGCAGCCACGTCCAGGGGACCGCAATTGAAAAACTGTTTTTT
TRBJ2-5,TRBV5-6,NA,TRBD1,CASSWRQGMQTQYF,TGTGCCAGCAGCTGGAGACAGGGGATGCAGACCCAGTACTTC
TRBJ2-2,TRBV2,NA,NA,CASRQRGITGELFF,TGTGCCAGCCGACAACGGGGAATCACCGGGGAGCTGTTTTTT
TRBJ1-5,TRBV6-6,once,TRBD1,CAVGQGGNQPQHF,TGTGCCGTCGGACAGGGAGGGAATCAGCCCCAGCATTTT
TRBJ1-1,TRBV6-6,NA,TRBD1,CASSLRTGPNTEAFF,TGTGCCAGCAGCCTCCGGACAGGGCCGAACACTGAAGCTTTCTTT
TRBJ2-4,TRBV11-3,NA,NA,CASSYPGDWIRNIQYF,TGTGCCAGCAGCTACCCTGGGGACTGGATACGGAACATTCAGTACTTC
TRBJ2-4,TRBV11-2,NA,NA,CASSALEGPRAKNIQYF,TGTGCCAGCAGCGCCTTGGAGGGGCCCAGAGCCAAAAACATTCAGTACTTC
TRBJ2-1,TRBV10-2,NA,TRBD2,CASSEWRAGGTNEQFF,TGCGCCAGCAGTGAGTGGCGAGCGGGGGGGACCAATGAGCAGTTCTTC
TRBJ1-4,TRBV7-6,few,NA,CASSSYRATNEKLFF,TGTGCCAGCAGCTCCTACAGAGCAACTAATGAAAAACTGTTTTTT
TRBJ1-1,TRBV5-1,NA,TRBD1,CASNHGQGEEAFF,TGCGCCAGCAATCACGGGCAGGGGGAAGAAGCTTTCTTT
TRBJ1-1,TRBV5-1,NA,TRBD1,CASSPQPTGSNTEAFF,TGCGCCAGCAGCCCTCAGCCGACAGGGTCGAACACTGAAGCTTTCTTT
TRBJ1-1,TRBV27,NA,TRBD1,CASSTSGTGWGNSEAFF,TGTGCCAGCAGTACATCCGGGACAGGGTGGGGGAACTCTGAAGCTTTCTTT
TRBJ1-5,TRBV6-5,NA,TRBD1,CASTHVGGGLPQHF,TGTGCCAGCACACACGTCGGAGGGGGCTTGCCCCAGCATTTT
TRBJ2-4,TRBV15,few,TRBD1,CATNPADRGSFADKNIQYF,TGTGCCACCAACCCCGCGGACAGGGGTTCATTTGCAGACAAAAACATTCAGTACTTC
TRBJ1-1,TRBV6-1,NA,NA,CASCAGYWNTEAFF,TGTGCCAGCTGCGCAGGATATTGGAACACTGAAGCTTTCTTT
TRBJ2-1,TRBV2,few,TRBD2,CASVASGYSYNEQFF,TGTGCCAGCGTAGCTAGCGGGTACTCCTACAATGAGCAGTTCTTC
TRBJ2-1,TRBV14,NA,NA,CASSRDIRSYNEQFF,TGTGCCAGCAGCCGCGACATTCGGTCCTACAATGAGCAGTTCTTC
TRBJ2-2,TRBV19,NA,NA,CASGQGRNTGELFF,TGTGCCAGTGGTCAGGGGCGGAACACCGGGGAGCTGTTTTTT
TRBJ2-6,TRBV19,NA,NA,CASSILQGSGANVLTF,TGTGCCAGTAGTATTCTGCAGGGCTCTGGGGCCAACGTCCTGACTTTC
TRBJ1-2,TRBV14,NA,NA,CASSRPEDRRKGYGYTF,TGTGCCAGCAGCCGTCCCGAGGACAGAAGAAAAGGGTATGGCTACACCTTC
TRBJ2-4,TRBV5-1,few,TRBD1,CASSSWATGSGKNIQYF,TGCGCCAGCAGCTCGTGGGCGACAGGGTCGGGCAAAAACATTCAGTACTTC
TRBJ2-1,TRBV7-8,NA,NA,CASSPENEQFF,TGTGCCAGCAGCCCCGAGAATGAGCAGTTCTTC
TRBJ2-7,TRBV18,NA,NA,CASSPQAGAFSYEQYF,TGTGCCAGCTCACCGCAGGCAGGGGCCTTCTCCTACGAGCAGTACTTC
TRBJ1-5,TRBV5-1,NA,NA,CASSLVGNQPQHF,TGCGCCAGCAGCTTGGTCGGCAATCAGCCCCAGCATTTT
TRBJ2-7,TRBV9,few,TRBD2,CASSVGHSGGAEYF,TGTGCCAGCAGCGTAGGCCATAGCGGGGGGGCGGAGTACTTC
TRBJ1-2,TRBV2,NA,TRBD1,CASSPRTGSGYGYTF,TGTGCCAGCAGTCCAAGGACAGGGTCTGGCTATGGCTACACCTTC
TRBJ2-7,TRBV21-1,NA,NA,CASSPHRGGRSSYEQYF,TGTGCCAGCAGTCCCCACCGGGGCGGGAGATCTTCCTACGAGCAGTACTTC
TRBJ1-1,TRBV4-1,NA,NA,CASALDGGTEAFF,TGCGCCAGCGCCTTGGACGGGGGCACTGAAGCTTTCTTT
TRBJ2-2,TRBV5-4,few,TRBD1,CASSPDRGPGELFF,TGTGCCAGCAGCCCGGACAGGGGTCCCGGGGAGCTGTTTTTT
TRBJ1-1,TRBV18,few,NA,CASSPPLGGWNTEAFF,TGTGCCAGCTCACCACCCCTTGGGGGCTGGAACACTGAAGCTTTCTTT
TRBJ1-1,TRBV30,few,NA,CAWTRVNTEAFF,TGTGCCTGGACTCGGGTTAACACTGAAGCTTTCTTT
TRBJ2-4,TRBV2,few,TRBD2,CASQRGLAKNIQYF,TGTGCCAGCCAGCGGGGACTAGCCAAAAACATTCAGTACTTC